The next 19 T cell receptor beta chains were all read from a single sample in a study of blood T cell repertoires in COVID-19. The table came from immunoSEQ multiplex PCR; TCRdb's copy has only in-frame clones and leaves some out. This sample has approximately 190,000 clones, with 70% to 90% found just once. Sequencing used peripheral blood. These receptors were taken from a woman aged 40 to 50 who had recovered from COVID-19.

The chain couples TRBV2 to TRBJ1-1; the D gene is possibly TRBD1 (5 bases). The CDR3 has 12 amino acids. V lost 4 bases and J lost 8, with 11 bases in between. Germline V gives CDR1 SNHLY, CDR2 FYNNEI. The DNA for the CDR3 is TGTGCCAGCAGTGGACAGCGGGGCGAAGCTTTCTTT. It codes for CASSGQRGEAFF.

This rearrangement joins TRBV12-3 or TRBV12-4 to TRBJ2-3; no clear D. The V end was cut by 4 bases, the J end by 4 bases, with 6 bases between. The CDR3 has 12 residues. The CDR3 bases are TGTGCCAGCAGTTCACTGCCAGATACGCAGTATTTT. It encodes CASSSLPDTQYF.

The chain's CDR3 is CASSGREHTDTQYF. The DNA of the CDR3 is TGTGCCAGTAGTGGGCGGGAGCACACAGATACGCAGTATTTT. J is TRBJ2-3 and V is TRBV19, with 7 positions matching TRBD2. The CDR3 is 14 residues long. V dropped 5 bases and J dropped 2; count of bases not matched to a gene: 4. The germline gives CDR1 LNHDA, CDR2 SQIVND (reference sequence).

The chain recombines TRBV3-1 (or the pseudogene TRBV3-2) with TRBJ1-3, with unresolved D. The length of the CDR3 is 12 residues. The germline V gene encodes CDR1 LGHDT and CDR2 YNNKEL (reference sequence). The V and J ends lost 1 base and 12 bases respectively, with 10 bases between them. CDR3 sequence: CASSQAAASIYF. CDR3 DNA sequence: TGTGCCAGCAGCCAAGCGGCGGCTAGCATATATTTT.

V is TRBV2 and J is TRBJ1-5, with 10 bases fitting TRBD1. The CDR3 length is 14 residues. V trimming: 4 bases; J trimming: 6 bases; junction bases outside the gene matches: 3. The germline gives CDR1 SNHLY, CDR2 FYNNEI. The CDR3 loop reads CASSGTGGTQPQHF. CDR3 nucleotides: TGTGCCAGCAGTGGGACAGGGGGGACTCAGCCCCAGCATTTT.

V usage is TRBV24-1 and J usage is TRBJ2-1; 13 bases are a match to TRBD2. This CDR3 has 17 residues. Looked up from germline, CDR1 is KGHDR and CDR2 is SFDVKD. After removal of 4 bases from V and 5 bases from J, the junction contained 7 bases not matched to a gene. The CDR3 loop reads CATSDPPGTSGNNEQFF. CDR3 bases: TGTGCCACCAGTGACCCTCCCGGGACTAGCGGGAACAATGAGCAGTTCTTC.

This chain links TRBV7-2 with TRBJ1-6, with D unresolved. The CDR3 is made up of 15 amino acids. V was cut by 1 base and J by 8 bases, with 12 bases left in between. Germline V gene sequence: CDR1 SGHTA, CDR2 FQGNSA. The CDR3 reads CASSLVSFADSPLHF. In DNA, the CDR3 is TGTGCCAGCAGCTTAGTGTCGTTTGCAGATTCACCCCTCCACTTT.

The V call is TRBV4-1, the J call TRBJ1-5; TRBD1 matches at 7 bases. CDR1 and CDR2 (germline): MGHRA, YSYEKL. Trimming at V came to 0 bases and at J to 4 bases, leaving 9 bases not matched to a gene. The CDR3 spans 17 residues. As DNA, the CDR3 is TGCGCCAGCAGCCAAGAAGGGACAGAGGGAAGAAATCAGCCCCAGCATTTT. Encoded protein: CASSQEGTEGRNQPQHF.

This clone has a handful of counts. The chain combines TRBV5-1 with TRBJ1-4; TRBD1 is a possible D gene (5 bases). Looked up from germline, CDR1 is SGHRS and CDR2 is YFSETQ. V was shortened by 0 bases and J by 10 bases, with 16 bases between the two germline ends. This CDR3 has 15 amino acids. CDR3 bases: TGCGCCAGCAGCTTGGGACAGAGCGACTTGGGAAAACTGTTTTTT. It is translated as CASSLGQSDLGKLFF.

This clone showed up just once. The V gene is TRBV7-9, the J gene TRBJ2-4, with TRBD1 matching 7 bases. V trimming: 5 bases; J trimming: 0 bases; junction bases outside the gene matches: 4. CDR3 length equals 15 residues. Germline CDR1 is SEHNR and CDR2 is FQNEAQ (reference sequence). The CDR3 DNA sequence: TGTGCCAGCAGCCTCAGGGGGATAGCCAAAAACATTCAGTACTTC. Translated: CASSLRGIAKNIQYF.

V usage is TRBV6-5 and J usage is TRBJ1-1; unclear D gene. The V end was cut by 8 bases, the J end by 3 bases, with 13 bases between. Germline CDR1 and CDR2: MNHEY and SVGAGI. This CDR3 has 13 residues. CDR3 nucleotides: TGTGCCAGCGGCACCTTTTGGTACACTGAAGCTTTCTTT. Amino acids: CASGTFWYTEAFF.

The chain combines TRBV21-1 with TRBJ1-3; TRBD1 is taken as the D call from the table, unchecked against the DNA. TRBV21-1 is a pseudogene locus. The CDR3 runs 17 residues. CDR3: CASSWGQGEGSGNTIYF. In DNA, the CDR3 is TGTGCCAGCAGTTGGGGACAGGGTGAGGGCTCTGGAAACACCATATATTTT.

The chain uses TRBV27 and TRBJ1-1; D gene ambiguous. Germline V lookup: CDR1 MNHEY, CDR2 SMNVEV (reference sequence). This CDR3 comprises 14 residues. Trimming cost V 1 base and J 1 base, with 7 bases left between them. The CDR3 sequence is CASSLWAENTEAFF. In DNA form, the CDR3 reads TGTGCCAGCAGTTTATGGGCAGAGAACACTGAAGCTTTCTTT.

CDR3 nucleotide sequence: TGTGCCAGCAGCCAAGGGCTAGCGGACTCCTACGAGCAGTACTTC. Translated: CASSQGLADSYEQYF. V is TRBV3-1 (or the pseudogene TRBV3-2) and J is TRBJ2-7; TRBD2 matches 7 bases. Germline CDR1 LGHDT, CDR2 YNNKEL (reference sequence). This CDR3 has 15 residues. V shed 1 base, J shed 0 bases, and the junction held 3 bases outside the gene matches.

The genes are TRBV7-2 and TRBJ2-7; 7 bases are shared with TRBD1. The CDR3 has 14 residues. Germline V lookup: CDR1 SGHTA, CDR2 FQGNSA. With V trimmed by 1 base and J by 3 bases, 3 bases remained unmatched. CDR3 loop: CASSLVGTVYEQYF. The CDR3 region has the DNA TGTGCCAGCAGCTTAGTTGGGACAGTCTACGAGCAGTACTTC.

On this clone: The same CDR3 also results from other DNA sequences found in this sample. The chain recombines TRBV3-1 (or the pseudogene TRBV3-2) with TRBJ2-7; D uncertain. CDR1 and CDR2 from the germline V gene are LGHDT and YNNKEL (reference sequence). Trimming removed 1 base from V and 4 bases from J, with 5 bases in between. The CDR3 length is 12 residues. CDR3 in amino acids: CASSQVSYEQYF. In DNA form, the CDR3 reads TGTGCCAGCAGCCAAGTCTCGTACGAGCAGTACTTC.

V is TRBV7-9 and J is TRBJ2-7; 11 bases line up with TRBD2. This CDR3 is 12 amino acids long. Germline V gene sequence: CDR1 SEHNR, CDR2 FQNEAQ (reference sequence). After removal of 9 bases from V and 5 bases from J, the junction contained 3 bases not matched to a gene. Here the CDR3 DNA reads TGTGCCAGTACACTAGCGGGAGACGAGCAGTACTTC. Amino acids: CASTLAGDEQYF. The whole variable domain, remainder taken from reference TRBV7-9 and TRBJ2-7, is DTGVSQNPRHKITKRGQNVTFRCDPISEHNRLYWYRQTLGQGPEFLTYFQNEAQLEKSRLLSDRFSAERPKGSFSTLEIQRTEQGDSAMYLCASTLAGDEQYFGPGTRLTVT.

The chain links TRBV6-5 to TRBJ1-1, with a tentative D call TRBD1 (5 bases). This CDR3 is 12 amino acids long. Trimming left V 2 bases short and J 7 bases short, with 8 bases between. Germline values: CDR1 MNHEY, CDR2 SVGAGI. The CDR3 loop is CASSYRDSEAFF. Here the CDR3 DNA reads TGTGCCAGCAGTTACCGAGACAGTGAAGCTTTCTTT.

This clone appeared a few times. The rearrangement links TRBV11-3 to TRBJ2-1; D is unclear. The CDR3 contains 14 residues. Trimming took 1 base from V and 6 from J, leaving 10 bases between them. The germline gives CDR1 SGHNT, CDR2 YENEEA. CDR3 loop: CASSLAGLSNEQFF. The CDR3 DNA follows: TGTGCCAGCAGCTTAGCTGGGCTCTCCAATGAGCAGTTCTTC.